This is a list of T cell receptor beta chains from one sample in a study of long-term antiretroviral therapy in people with HIV. Sequenced by immunoSEQ multiplex PCR; TCRdb stores in-frame clones only, minus some. The table includes 30,000 to 40,000 clones, 94% detected once. The sample consisted of unsorted PBMCs, taken 4.1 years after starting antiretroviral therapy. The receptors stem from a woman aged 45-65 years with HIV. CDR3s include the opening cysteine and the closing phenylalanine or tryptophan. A D gene is named only where the DNA matches it firmly. Part of the rows lack a size; the others show once, few, many or a class for expanded clones.

abundance	j_gene	v_gene	d_gene	CDR3aa	CDR3nt
once	TRBJ1-6	TRBV4-1	TRBD1	CASSYGQGNNSPLHF	TGCGCCAGCAGCTACGGACAGGGGAATAATTCACCCCTCCACTTT
NA	TRBJ2-5	TRBV9	TRBD1	CASSDRSGGWETQYF	TGTGCCAGCAGCGACCGATCAGGGGGCTGGGAGACCCAGTACTTC
NA	TRBJ2-5	TRBV7-9	NA	CASSFSTGTKETQYF	TGTGCCAGCAGCTTTAGCACAGGAACAAAAGAGACCCAGTACTTC
NA	TRBJ1-2	TRBV7-2	TRBD1	CASSLGLGQGAGGYTF	TGTGCCAGCAGCTTAGGCCTGGGACAGGGGGCGGGCGGCTACACCTTC
NA	TRBJ2-1	TRBV9	NA	CASSVSLGGNNEQFF	TGTGCCAGCAGCGTATCTTTGGGGGGCAACAATGAGCAGTTCTTC
NA	TRBJ2-3	TRBV19	NA	CASSMGGFTDTQYF	TGTGCCAGTAGTATGGGGGGCTTCACAGATACGCAGTATTTT
NA	TRBJ1-2	TRBV30	NA	CAWSPGAEGYGYTF	TGTGCCTGGAGCCCCGGGGCTGAGGGCTATGGCTACACCTTC
NA	TRBJ2-1	TRBV6-1	TRBD2	CATLPGLARHEQFF	TGTGCCACCCTACCGGGACTAGCGAGACATGAGCAGTTCTTC
once	TRBJ1-4	TRBV5-1	TRBD1	CASSDGTATGEKLFF	TGCGCCAGCAGCGACGGGACAGCCACGGGTGAAAAACTGTTTTTT
once	TRBJ2-7	TRBV6-6	TRBD1	CASSYSFGTAAGEQYF	TGTGCCAGCAGTTATAGTTTTGGGACAGCTGCCGGCGAGCAGTACTTC
NA	TRBJ2-7	TRBV6-1	NA	CASSEALDSSYEQYF	TGTGCCAGCAGTGAAGCGTTGGACAGCTCCTACGAGCAGTACTTC
NA	TRBJ1-2	TRBV4-3	NA	CASSIEPGVYYGYTF	TGCGCCAGCAGCATCGAACCAGGGGTGTACTATGGCTACACCTTC
NA	TRBJ1-6	TRBV21-1	NA	CASSKELRDEKGPLHF	TGTGCCAGCAGCAAAGAACTTCGGGACGAAAAGGGCCCCCTCCACTTT
NA	TRBJ1-1	TRBV2	NA	CASSEKRATEAFF	TGTGCCAGCAGTGAGAAAAGGGCAACTGAAGCTTTCTTT
NA	TRBJ2-1	TRBV9	NA	CASSVRQNEQFF	TGTGCCAGCAGCGTGAGGCAGAATGAGCAGTTCTTC
NA	TRBJ2-1	TRBV11-2	NA	CASSLGRGEYNEQFF	TGTGCCAGCAGCTTAGGGAGGGGGGAATACAATGAGCAGTTCTTC
NA	TRBJ1-2	TRBV6-5	TRBD1	CASVRTGGGYTF	TGTGCCAGTGTCCGGACAGGGGGAGGCTACACCTTC
NA	TRBJ1-1	TRBV6-5	TRBD1	CASRRTGNTEAFF	TGTGCCAGCAGAAGGACAGGGAACACTGAAGCTTTCTTT
NA	TRBJ1-5	TRBV7-9	NA	CASSPGQYRDDQPQHF	TGTGCCAGCAGCCCGGGTCAGTACAGGGACGATCAGCCCCAGCATTTT
NA	TRBJ2-1	TRBV30	NA	CAWSQGSHNEQFF	TGTGCCTGGAGTCAAGGCAGCCACAATGAGCAGTTCTTC
NA	TRBJ2-6	TRBV5-1	NA	CASSHKTARDLSGANVLTF	TGCGCCAGCAGCCACAAAACGGCGCGGGATCTCTCTGGGGCCAACGTCCTGACTTTC
NA	TRBJ1-6	TRBV7-6	TRBD1	CASSLRQGRDSPLHF	TGTGCCAGCAGCTTAAGACAGGGAAGGGATTCACCCCTCCACTTT
NA	TRBJ1-1	TRBV9	NA	CASSQLRGVNTEAFF	TGTGCCAGCAGCCAACTTAGGGGGGTTAACACTGAAGCTTTCTTT
NA	TRBJ1-1	TRBV7-2	TRBD1	CASSLQGASEAFF	TGTGCCAGCAGCTTACAGGGGGCTTCTGAAGCTTTCTTT
NA	TRBJ2-3	TRBV10-2	TRBD2	CASSESVAGGSDTQYF	TGCGCCAGCAGTGAGTCGGTTGCGGGGGGCTCAGATACGCAGTATTTT
NA	TRBJ2-3	TRBV7-2	NA	CASSLSGETDTQYF	TGTGCCAGCAGCTTATCGGGGGAAACAGATACGCAGTATTTT
NA	TRBJ1-5	TRBV2	TRBD1	CASSPTGVSNQPQHF	TGTGCCAGCAGTCCGACAGGGGTTAGCAATCAGCCCCAGCATTTT
NA	TRBJ1-1	TRBV2	NA	CASNIMEGSEAFF	TGTGCCAGCAATATCATGGAGGGGTCTGAAGCTTTCTTT
NA	TRBJ1-2	TRBV6-4	NA	CASSEAQGLGYTF	TGTGCCAGCAGTGAGGCCCAGGGCCTAGGCTACACCTTC
NA	TRBJ2-7	TRBV5-6	TRBD1	CASSLRRDRPYEQYF	TGTGCCAGCAGCTTGCGCCGGGACAGGCCCTACGAGCAGTACTTC
NA	TRBJ2-3	TRBV5-6	TRBD2	CASSLVAGGPDTQYF	TGTGCCAGCAGCTTGGTTGCGGGGGGGCCAGATACGCAGTATTTT
NA	TRBJ2-7	TRBV5-8	NA	CASSLQDLSDYEQYF	TGTGCCAGCAGCTTGCAGGACCTCTCGGACTACGAGCAGTACTTC